Listed below are T cell receptor beta chains from one sample, sequenced in a study of T cell responses to AZD1222 COVID-19 vaccine. Clones were sequenced by immunoSEQ multiplex PCR, and TCRdb holds only the in-frame ones, with some missing. The top ten clones hold about 1.3% of a sample with tens of thousands of clones, roughly 80% of them seen once. The source material was peripheral blood, sampled 28 days after the second AZD1222 dose. Receptors were obtained from an adult who received the AZD1222 COVID-19 vaccine. CDR3s include the opening cysteine and the closing phenylalanine or tryptophan. The D gene is left open where the match is weak. Size is stated for part of the rows, as once, few or many counts, or as a class when the clone is expanded.

-	TRBJ1-2	TRBD1	TRBV6-5	TGTGCCAGCAGTTACTCGACAGGGCACTATGGCTACACCTTC	CASSYSTGHYGYTF
-	TRBJ2-7	TRBD2	TRBV3-1/TRBV3-2	TGTGCCAGCAGCCAAGGCCCAGCGGGAGAGGACGAGCAGTACTTC	CASSQGPAGEDEQYF
-	TRBJ2-7	-	TRBV3-1/TRBV3-2	TGTGCCAGCAGCCATTTGGACCGTTCCGAGCAGTACTTC	CASSHLDRSEQYF
-	TRBJ1-2	-	TRBV12-3/TRBV12-4	TGTGCCAGCAGTTTAGGGATGGCCGGAAGCTACACCTTC	CASSLGMAGSYTF
-	TRBJ2-7	-	TRBV2	TGTGCCAGCTTGAGGGATTTGACCTACGAGCAGTACTTC	CASLRDLTYEQYF
-	TRBJ2-7	TRBD2	TRBV2	TGTGCCAGCCGGACTAGCGGGAGGAAGGGTTTCTACGAGCAGTACTTC	CASRTSGRKGFYEQYF
-	TRBJ2-3	TRBD1	TRBV24-1	TGTGCCACCAGTGGACAGGGCGTAGATACGCAGTATTTT	CATSGQGVDTQYF
-	TRBJ1-3	-	TRBV2	TGTGCCAGCAGTGTAGGGCAGAACTCTGGAAACACCATATATTTT	CASSVGQNSGNTIYF
-	TRBJ2-6	-	TRBV6-2/TRBV6-3	TGTGCCAGCAGCCACAGGTCTGGGGCCAACGTCCTGACTTTC	CASSHRSGANVLTF
once	TRBJ2-2	TRBD2	TRBV30	TGTGCCTGGTCCGGGACTAGCGGCCCCACCGGGGAGCTGTTTTTT	CAWSGTSGPTGELFF
-	TRBJ2-1	-	TRBV19	TGTGCCAGTAGTATGGTAGGCTCACCAACTTACAATGAGCAGTTCTTC	CASSMVGSPTYNEQFF
-	TRBJ1-2	TRBD1	TRBV5-6	TGTGCCAGCAGCTTGGCACAGGGGAAGTATGGCTACACCTTC	CASSLAQGKYGYTF
-	TRBJ1-2	-	TRBV29-1	TGCAGCGTCTCGCCCGGGGGCGCATATGGCTACACCTTC	CSVSPGGAYGYTF
-	TRBJ1-5	-	TRBV7-2	TGTGCCAGCAGCTTAGAATCCGATAGCAATCAGCCCCAGCATTTT	CASSLESDSNQPQHF
-	TRBJ2-1	-	TRBV5-6	TGTGCCAGCAGCTCTTATGGGGTCATTGAGCAGTTCTTC	CASSSYGVIEQFF
-	TRBJ1-4	-	TRBV7-2	TGTGCCAGCAGCTCATCAGGCCGGTCTAATGAAAAACTGTTTTTT	CASSSSGRSNEKLFF